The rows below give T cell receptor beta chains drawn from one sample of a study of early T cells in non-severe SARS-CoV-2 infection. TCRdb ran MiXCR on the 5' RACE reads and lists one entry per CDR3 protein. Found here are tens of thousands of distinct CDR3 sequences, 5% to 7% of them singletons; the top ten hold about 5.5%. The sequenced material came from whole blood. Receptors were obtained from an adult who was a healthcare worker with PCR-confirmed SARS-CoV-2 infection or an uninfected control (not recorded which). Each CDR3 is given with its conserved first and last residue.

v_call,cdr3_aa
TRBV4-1,CASSQSPGRADTQYF
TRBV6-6,CASASKDYEQYF
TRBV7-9,CASSPGGGEAFF
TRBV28,CASSFTPLELLSQETQYF
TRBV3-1,CASSQGSSYNEQFF
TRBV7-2,CASSLVAGGSAYEQYF
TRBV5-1,CASSLMQANTGELFF
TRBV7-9,CASSWGQGRYNEQFF
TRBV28,CASSFLTGTDTDQPQHF
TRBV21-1,CASSKCPYEQYF
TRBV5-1,CASTTRDGNTGELFF
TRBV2,CASRLAASSYEQYF
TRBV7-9,CASSFQGGRTNEKLFF
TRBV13,CASGSGNEQFF
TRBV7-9,CASSLGGPGSTDTQYF
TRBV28,CASSQAGNNEKLFF
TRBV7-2,CASSPSPTSGRAIEQFF
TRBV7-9,CASSFGDRGLDEQFF
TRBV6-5,CASSYSVVQEAFF
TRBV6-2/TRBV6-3,CASRLGLAEADTQYF
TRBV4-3,CASSQDGENSPLHF
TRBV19,CASSTTGQREQYF
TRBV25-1,CASREGDQPQHF
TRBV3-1,CASSQGGTGELFF
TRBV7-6,CASSPRLAGGPWELFF
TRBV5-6,CASSLFSDREQYF
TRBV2,CASSEDSGSTGELFF
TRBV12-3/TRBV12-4,CASSFQGMNTEAFF
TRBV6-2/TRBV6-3,CASSYGHQPQHF
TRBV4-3,CASSQGVAGANVLTF
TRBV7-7,CASSLEFSDTQYF
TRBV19,CASSIRDQETQYF
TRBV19,CASSRQGAVGYTF
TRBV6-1,CASSEVMQVRYNEQFF
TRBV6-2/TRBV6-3,CASSLVAGEYNEQFF
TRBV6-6,CASSYVGEQYF
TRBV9,CASSVGLGGDTQYF
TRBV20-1,CSARRSGGGTEAFF
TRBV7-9,CASSFLTGGNTEAFF
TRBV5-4,CASSFVSGGGNEQFF
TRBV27,CASSLWAGGSYNEQFF
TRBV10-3,CAISATSGQETQYF
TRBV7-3,CASSQPETQYF
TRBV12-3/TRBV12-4,CASSLAGTASSEQYF
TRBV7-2,CASSFGSTDTQYF
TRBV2,CASSVVAGAVAGEQFF
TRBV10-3,CAISPDRGGADTQYF
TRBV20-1,CSASGGSGRADEQFF
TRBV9,CASSINPTGDYGYTF
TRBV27,CASTPQGTTLFNNEQFF
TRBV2,CASREREGLHEQYF
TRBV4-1,CASSQDPSGYEQYF
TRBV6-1,CASSPRSGRLLVYNEQFF
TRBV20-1,CSASRQGRSYEQYF
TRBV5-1,CASSPGRGAASSYNEQFF
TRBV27,CASSLRGQTNEKLFF
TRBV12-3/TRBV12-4,CASGRTLYEQYF
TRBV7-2,CASSSQVGSYNEQFF
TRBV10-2,CASSILATQYF
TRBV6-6,CASSQGTSAYNEQFF